The T cell receptor beta chain under discussion was sequenced for a study of blood T cell repertoires in COVID-19 (dated by TCRdb to 2018 to 2020). Regarding the complete study: Samples covering the acute and convalescent phases of COVID-19 were provided by collaborators in the United States, Italy and Spain. Deeply sampled blood TCRbeta repertoires from subjects exposed to, actively infected with, or recovered from COVID-19 were included in the dataset. The sample metadata nearly always contained a de-identified subject ID, COVID-19 status, age in years and sex. Where available, HLA class I and class II types were obtained from metadata supplied by the sample provider rather than from assay-based typing. The prospective study material was composed of cDNA or gDNA derived from T cells, B-cell-depleted T cells, or PBMCs. The repertoires were released in a freely available public database meant as a resource for research on the immune response to SARS-CoV-2. The samples were drawn from the first 160 participants of the ongoing ImmuneRACE study and from over a thousand subjects provided by 6 global collaborators. Here is what the overall study found, with its caveats: The quantity of clinical and demographic metadata differed by source and by participant and was supplied without curation.

Trimming removed 3 bases from V and 2 bases from J; the gene matches leave 4 bases unexplained. The germline V gene yields SGHDT for CDR1 and YYEEEE for CDR2. The CDR3 numbers 15 residues from cysteine through phenylalanine. Only the CDR3 portion is preserved as DNA: 45 bases, with reading frame beginning at the first base. About this clone: Its binding antigen is unknown. One base away there is no much larger clone; base qualities are not given.

TCRbeta CDR3 regions were amplified from genomic DNA using the immunoSEQ Assay, a bias-controlled multiplex PCR. As for how the authors treated the data: The number of nucleated cells in each sample was estimated from the amplification of reference gene primers within the assay. To quantify the absolute abundance of each unique TCRbeta CDR3 rearrangement, sequence reads were collapsed and filtered. For each sample, productive Simpson clonality was calculated by taking the square root of Simpson's diversity index across productive rearrangements. The table comes from immuneACCESS by way of TCRdb, which keeps in-frame sequences with V and J called. Part of the clones is missing from these tables; in studies checked, under half for an unresolved V gene and the rest for unknown reasons. D and trimming come from the DNA, and the V and J calls and clone size come from that table. In this sample the table shows about 200,000 clones, roughly 89% of which occur a single time. In total, the top ten clones hold roughly 6.2% of the sample.

Another Seattle source contributed samples from volunteer blood donors who had recovered from COVID-19. Collaborating institutions collected whole blood in K2EDTA tubes following their own protocols. For TCRbeta analysis, collaborator samples were shipped as frozen whole blood, as isolated PBMCs, or as DNA extracted from either sample type. This receptor was taken from a man aged 55 to 70 who had recovered from COVID-19. The sample taken for sequencing was peripheral blood. The rearrangement combines TRBV5-6 with TRBJ2-2, with 7 middle bases fitting TRBD1. The CDR3 protein is CASSWDRSNTGELFF. The base sequence is TGTGCCAGCAGCTGGGACAGAAGCAACACCGGGGAGCTGTTTTTT. Supplemented by the reference TRBV5-6 and TRBJ2-2 proteins around the CDR3, the complete variable domain is DAGVTQSPTHLIKTRGQQVTLRCSPKSGHDTVSWYQQALGQGPQFIFQYYEEEERQRGNFPDRFSGHQFPNYSSELNVNALLLGDSALYLCASSWDRSNTGELFFGEGSRLTVL.